The source of this T cell receptor (beta chain) is a study of control samples from healthy donors and cancer patients. Profiled with immunoSEQ multiplex PCR; TCRdb holds only in-frame clones, not every one. This table holds about 160,000 clones, roughly 94% found once. Material: PBMCs. The TCR sequence derives from a man between 60 and 75 years old with colorectal cancer.

CDR3 nucleotide sequence: TGTGCCAGTAGTGCCCAGGGTGGGAATGAGCAGTTCTTC. This sequence encodes CASSAQGGNEQFF. The rearrangement links TRBV19 to TRBJ2-1; tentative D call: TRBD1 (5 bases). Germline V gene sequence: CDR1 LNHDA, CDR2 SQIVND (reference sequence). This CDR3 contains 13 residues. The V end was cut by 5 bases, the J end by 7 bases, with 12 bases between.